This record concerns one TCR beta chain sequence. Its target is unknown. TCR beta sequences were obtained from blood CD8+ and CD4+ T cells. These data belong to a study of CD8 T cells in Susac syndrome. Study findings and constraints: As the study acknowledged, the number of individuals who were part of its TCR sequencing and HLA analysis was relatively small.

A quantity of roughly 0.5 to 1 ug RNA underwent reverse transcription using random hexamers. The TCR beta CDR3 was amplified by immunoSEQ multiplex PCR across 54 Vbeta, 13 Jbeta. MiXCR, applied by TCRdb to the immunoSEQ multiplex PCR reads, yields one record per CDR3 protein. This table holds 250,000 or so distinct CDR3 sequences, 93% found once. Germline values: CDR1 LGHNA, CDR2 YNFKEQ. V lost 3 bases and J lost 1, with 15 bases in between. The CDR3 covers 16 residues. Sequencing input: CD4+ T cells from PBMCs. J is TRBJ1-1 and V is TRBV4-2, with D possibly TRBD1 on 5 matching bases. The sequence was obtained from a human donor with multiple sclerosis. The CDR3 DNA is TGTGCCAGCAGCCAGGATCCCAGACAGCAGAACACTGAAGCTTTCTTT. The encoded protein is CASSQDPRQQNTEAFF.